This record covers a single T cell receptor beta chain. Antigen specificity is unknown. The data belong to a study of shared clonotypes between healthy human individuals. Across the study: Each donor's CD4 naive and CD4 memory cells filled three plates apiece, CD8 naive two, and CD8 memory one. Notes on the study in general: Enrolling few donors narrowed the genetic and exposure-history diversity that was represented.

The study ran the assay at deep level. Profiling relied on immunoSEQ multiplex PCR, and the TCRdb table lists in-frame clones only, not all of them. The sample yields approximately 2.3 million clones, just over 90% seen once. The sequencing input was naive CD4+ T cells from PBMCs. Noted subset: CD45RA+ positively selected. This sequence originates from a man between 18 and 35 years old in good health. Some clones in this sample may be carry-over from other donors' samples.

CDR3 in amino acids: CASTPLGVAGETQYF. The CDR3 nucleotides are TGTGCCAGCACCCCCCTCGGGGTAGCGGGAGAGACCCAGTACTTC. The chain recombines TRBV27 with TRBJ2-5; 7 nucleotides agree with TRBD2. Germline CDR1 is MNHEY and CDR2 is SMNVEV (reference sequence). This CDR3 is 15 amino acids long. Trimming cost V 7 bases and J 4 bases; bases outside gene matches: 12.